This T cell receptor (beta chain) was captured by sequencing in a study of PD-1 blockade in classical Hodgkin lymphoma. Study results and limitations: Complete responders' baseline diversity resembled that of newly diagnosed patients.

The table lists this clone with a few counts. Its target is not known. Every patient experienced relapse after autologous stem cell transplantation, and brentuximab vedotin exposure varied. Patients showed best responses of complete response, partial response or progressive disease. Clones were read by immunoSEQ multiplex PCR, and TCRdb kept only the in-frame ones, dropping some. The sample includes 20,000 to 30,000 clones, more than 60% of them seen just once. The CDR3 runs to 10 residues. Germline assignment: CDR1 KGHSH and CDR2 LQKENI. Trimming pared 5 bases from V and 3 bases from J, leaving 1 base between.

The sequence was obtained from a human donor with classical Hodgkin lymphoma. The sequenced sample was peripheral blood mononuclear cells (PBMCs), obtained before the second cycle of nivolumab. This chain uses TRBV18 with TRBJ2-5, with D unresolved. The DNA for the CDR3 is TGTGCCAGCTCAAAAGAGACCCAGTACTTC. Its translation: CASSKETQYF. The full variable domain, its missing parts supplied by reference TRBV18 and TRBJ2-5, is NAGVMQNPRHLVRRRGQEARLRCSPMKGHSHVYWYRQLPEEGLKFMVYLQKENIIDESGMPKERFSAEFPKEGPSILRIQQVVRGDSAAYFCASSKETQYFGPGTRLLVL.